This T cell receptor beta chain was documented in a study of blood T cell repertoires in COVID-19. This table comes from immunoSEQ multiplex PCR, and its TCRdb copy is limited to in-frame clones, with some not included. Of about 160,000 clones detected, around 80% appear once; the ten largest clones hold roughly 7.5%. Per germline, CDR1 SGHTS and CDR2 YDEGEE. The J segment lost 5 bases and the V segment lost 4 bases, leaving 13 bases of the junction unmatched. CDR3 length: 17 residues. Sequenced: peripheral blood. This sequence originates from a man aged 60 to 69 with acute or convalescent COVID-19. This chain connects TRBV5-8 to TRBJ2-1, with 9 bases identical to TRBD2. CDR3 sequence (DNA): TGTGCCAGCAGCCTGCCGGGTAGCGGGGGCCTAAACAATGAGCAGTTCTTC. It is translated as CASSLPGSGGLNNEQFF.